The source of this T cell receptor (beta chain) is a study of T cells in localized non-small cell lung cancer (dated by TCRdb to the early 2020s). Context from the whole study: The study analyzed T cell repertoires of roughly 220 early-stage NSCLC patients, comparing tumors and uninvolved tumor-adjacent lungs. A mean age of roughly 66 years was recorded for the NSCLC patients, of whom roughly 130 were male and more than 85 were female. All 220 or so NSCLC patients in the cohort were treatment-naive and had localized lung tumors that were resected.

The CDR3 runs 14 residues from the cysteine to the phenylalanine. Only the CDR3 portion is preserved as DNA: 42 bases, with reading frame beginning at the first base. Trimming costs V 4 bases and J 0 bases, and their ends lie 4 bases apart. According to the germline V gene (reference sequence), CDR1 reads MNHEY and CDR2 reads SMNVEV. At diagnosis, peripheral blood, uninvolved tumor-adjacent lung and tumor were collected and were preserved as a mix of fresh-frozen and FFPE material. For TCR repertoire profiling, blood samples were analyzed as peripheral blood mononuclear cells. As for this clone: Its antigen is still unknown. Per-base quality was not reported, and no clone a single base away is much larger than it.

Study-level results and caveats: Because of the exploratory design, TCR variables were selected using unadjusted p-values without false-discovery rate correction. A median of approximately 50 of the top 100 tumor clones turned up in the paired uninvolved adjacent lung, and some 28 of those clones also ranked among the top 100 of that same adjacent lung. Longer overall survival was associated with higher blood T cell density, whereas shorter survival was associated with higher adjacent-lung clonality. Because multi-region tumor sequencing was not done, intratumor heterogeneity could not be ruled out. The highest T cell clonality was observed in uninvolved tumor-adjacent lung, where clonality exceeded that of tumor, suggesting that antigenic responses were more focused in uninvolved tumor-adjacent lung.

The immunoSEQ Assay was used to sequence TCR beta CDR3 regions from DNA. The study's own analysis went as follows. To compute T cell density, TCR beta template counts were normalized to usable DNA, which was estimated by amplifying housekeeping genes. Richness was estimated with the preseqR package, extrapolating to 400,000 templates for PBMC samples and 120,000 templates for tissue samples. Clonality was taken to be one minus Pielou's evenness. Tissue-enriched TCRs were identified by differential abundance testing using productive amino-acid clonotypes, minimum total count 5 and alpha 0.1. The Jaccard Index and the Morisita Overlap Index were used to quantify repertoire overlap between compartments. TCR beta CDR3s were clustered by GLIPH together with public tetramer-defined viral CDR3s, and at least three viral sequences plus V-gene enrichment were required for viral motifs. Imported from immuneACCESS, the table was reduced by TCRdb to in-frame sequences with V and J called. These copies leave out some clones; in studies compared against another copy, an unresolved V gene accounts for under half, and the cause of the remainder is not known. From that table come the V and J calls and clone size; the DNA was used to work out D and trimming. The sample table records some 30,000 clones; about 89% of these occur just once. Of the sample, over 2.5% falls within the top ten clones.

The receptor's source is a female donor over 55 with stage I lung adenocarcinoma. The material was peripheral blood, obtained before any cancer treatment. Recombination linked TRBV27 to TRBJ2-6; a confident D gene designation cannot be given. The sequence in DNA is TGTGCCAGCAGTTACGTCTCTGGGGCCAACGTCCTGACTTTC. This is translated as CASSYVSGANVLTF. This CDR3, with the reference TRBV27 and TRBJ2-6 proteins standing in past its ends, gives the full variable domain EAQVTQNPRYLITVTGKKLTVTCSQNMNHEYMSWYRQDPGLGLRQIYYSMNVEVTDKGDVPEGYKVSRKEKRNFPLILESPSPNQTSLYFCASSYVSGANVLTFGAGSRLTVL.